A single sample is the source of the 26 T cell receptor beta chains below, sequenced in a study of blood T cell repertoires in COVID-19 (dated by TCRdb to between 2020 and 2021). Library creation used the immunoSEQ multiplex PCR assay. TCRdb provides this immuneACCESS table in a form limited to in-frame rearrangements. Some clones are lacking; in checked studies, under half of them reflect an unresolved V gene, and why the rest are absent is not known. Recorded for this sample are 310,000 or so clones; approximately 88% of them occurred a single time. The ten largest clones add up to about 3.9% of the sample. Specimen: peripheral blood. Receptors were obtained from a woman between 50 and 59 years old with active or convalescent COVID-19.

The rearrangement joins TRBV5-1 to TRBJ1-2; 9 bases are shared with TRBD1. V dropped 4 bases and J dropped 6; count of bases not matched to a gene: 4. The CDR3 runs 13 residues. Germline CDR1 is SGHRS and CDR2 is YFSETQ. The CDR3 reads CASSPGTGHGYTF. As DNA, the CDR3 is TGCGCCAGCAGCCCAGGGACAGGGCATGGCTACACCTTC. Variable domain in full (rest from reference TRBV5-1 and TRBJ1-2): KAGVTQTPRYLIKTRGQQVTLSCSPISGHRSVSWYQQTPGQGLQFLFEYFSETQRNKGNFPGRFSGRQFSNSRSEMNVSTLELGDSALYLCASSPGTGHGYTFGSGTRLTVV.

This chain joins TRBV4-1 and TRBJ2-5, with 7 bases identical to TRBD1. This CDR3 is 17 amino acids long. Germline V CDR1 and CDR2: MGHRA, YSYEKL. V shed 0 bases and J 0 bases; nucleotides not matched to a gene: 7. The DNA for the CDR3 is TGCGCCAGCAGCCAAGAGGGTCCAGGGGGATACCAAGAGACCCAGTACTTC. Translation: CASSQEGPGGYQETQYF.

The rearrangement joins TRBV6-2 or TRBV6-3 to TRBJ2-7, with 8 bases aligning to TRBD1. Germline CDR1 and CDR2: MNHEY and SVGEGT. V trimming: 2 bases; J trimming: 3 bases; junction bases outside the gene matches: 3. CDR3 length equals 14 residues. The CDR3 loop reads CASSYTGQDYEQYF. For the CDR3, the DNA is TGTGCCAGCAGTTACACGGGACAGGACTACGAGCAGTACTTC.

The CDR3 DNA follows: TGTGCCAGCAGTTTCGGGAACACTGAAGCTTTCTTT. Translation: CASSFGNTEAFF. V usage is TRBV27 and J usage is TRBJ1-1; D is unresolved. V was clipped by 3 bases and J by 1 base, with 3 bases between them. CDR1 and CDR2 from the germline V gene are MNHEY and SMNVEV (reference sequence). This CDR3 has 12 amino acids.

The chain uses TRBV7-3 and TRBJ2-1; 10 bases are shared with TRBD2. The ends lost 3 bases at V and 6 bases at J; junction bases unmatched: 5. CDR1 and CDR2 from the germline V gene are SGHTA and FQGTGA. The length of the CDR3 is 15 residues. In DNA form, the CDR3 reads TGTGCCAGCAGCTTTCAGCGGGGGGGCATCAATGAGCAGTTCTTC. Protein: CASSFQRGGINEQFF. Drawing the rest from reference TRBV7-3 and TRBJ2-1, the complete variable domain is GAGVSQTPSNKVTEKGKYVELRCDPISGHTALYWYRQSLGQGPEFLIYFQGTGAADDSGLPNDRFFAVRPEGSVSTLKIQRTERGDSAVYLCASSFQRGGINEQFFGPGTRLTVL.

The V and J genes are TRBV11-2 and TRBJ1-1; D gene uncertain. The V gene lost 4 bases and the J gene lost 0 bases, with 9 bases spanning the gap. Per germline, CDR1 SGHAT and CDR2 FQNNGV. This CDR3 contains 14 residues. CDR3 protein: CASSSGLMNTEAFF. The CDR3 DNA reads TGTGCCAGCAGCTCCGGACTGATGAACACTGAAGCTTTCTTT.

The gene calls are TRBV5-4 and TRBJ2-2; 7 bases line up with TRBD1. Trimming took 8 bases from V and 4 from J; bases not matched to a gene: 11. Germline lookup yields CDR1 SGHNT and CDR2 YYREEE (reference sequence). CDR3 length equals 15 residues. The CDR3 DNA reads as TGTGCCAGAGGCTTAAGGGGGCTCCTCACCGGGGAGCTGTTTTTT. Translating it yields CARGLRGLLTGELFF.

The gene calls are TRBV28 and TRBJ1-2; weak D call: TRBD1 (6 bases). V lost 2 bases and J 8 bases, leaving 18 bases between the germline ends. Looked up from germline, CDR1 is MDHEN and CDR2 is SYDVKM. The CDR3 is made up of 15 amino acids. CDR3 sequence reads: CASSLGGRESSGYTF. The CDR3 DNA reads TGTGCCAGCAGTTTAGGGGGCAGGGAGTCCTCCGGCTACACCTTC.

The chain has TRBV24-1 and TRBJ2-2, with 7 bases that match TRBD2. Germline loops: CDR1 KGHDR, CDR2 SFDVKD. This CDR3 contains 15 residues. V lost 4 bases, J lost 10 bases, and 11 bases stayed unmatched. The CDR3 coding sequence is TGTGCCACCAGTGACGATCTAGCGGTCCAGGAGGAGCTGTTTTTT. The encoded protein is CATSDDLAVQEELFF.

The chain combines TRBV5-1 with TRBJ1-1, with TRBD1 identical over 7 bases. Germline V gene sequence: CDR1 SGHRS, CDR2 YFSETQ. With V trimmed by 0 bases and J by 1 base, 3 bases remained unmatched. The CDR3 is made up of 15 amino acids. CDR3 region: CASSLEQGKNTEAFF. CDR3 bases: TGCGCCAGCAGCTTGGAACAGGGGAAGAACACTGAAGCTTTCTTT.

The genes are TRBV3-1 (or the pseudogene TRBV3-2) and TRBJ2-1; D uncertain. The CDR3 is made up of 15 amino acids. With 0 bases removed from V and 5 bases from J, the gap between germline ends came to 11 bases. Germline V gene sequence: CDR1 LGHDT, CDR2 YNNKEL (reference sequence). The CDR3 nucleotides are TGTGCCAGCAGCCAAGAATATTCCGTCCACAATGAGCAGTTCTTC. It encodes CASSQEYSVHNEQFF.

The chain couples TRBV7-2 to TRBJ2-1; 11 bases map to TRBD2. V was clipped by 5 bases and J by 5 bases; unmatched bases: 5. The CDR3 loop spans 15 amino acids. CDR1 SGHTA and CDR2 FQGNSA come from the germline V gene. The CDR3: CASSPLAGVDNEQFF. CDR3 sequence (DNA): TGTGCCAGCAGCCCACTAGCGGGAGTCGACAATGAGCAGTTCTTC.

The chain joins TRBV7-2 to TRBJ1-4, with D hard to call. Germline V CDR1 and CDR2: SGHTA, FQGNSA. Deletions cut 3 bases from V and 7 bases from J, with 6 bases between. CDR3 size: 12 residues. The CDR3 here is CASSFGLEKLFF. The CDR3 DNA follows: TGTGCCAGCAGCTTTGGCCTTGAAAAACTGTTTTTT.

This chain connects TRBV6-5 to TRBJ1-5; a weak D match, TRBD1 (6 bases). V was trimmed by 8 bases and J by 3 bases, leaving 8 bases between them. CDR3 size: 12 residues. Germline loops: CDR1 MNHEY, CDR2 SVGAGI. The CDR3 protein is CASGQLNQPQHF. CDR3 in DNA: TGTGCCAGCGGACAGCTCAATCAGCCCCAGCATTTT.

The CDR3: CASTQAGGLQETQYF. The CDR3 DNA reads TGTGCCAGCACCCAAGCGGGGGGCCTCCAAGAGACCCAGTACTTC. The chain employs TRBV9 and TRBJ2-5; 9 bases agree with TRBD2. CDR3 length: 15 residues. CDR1 is SGDLS, CDR2 YYNGEE, per germline. V trimming: 6 bases; J trimming: 1 base; junction bases outside the gene matches: 7.

The rearrangement uses TRBV10-3 and TRBJ1-3; 7 nucleotides agree with TRBD1. The CDR3 has 13 residues. Germline V gives CDR1 ENHRY, CDR2 SYGVKD. The ends lost 11 bases at V and 3 bases at J; junction bases unmatched: 7. The CDR3 spells CAAYDRDGNTIYF. The CDR3, as DNA: TGTGCCGCATACGACAGGGATGGAAACACCATATATTTT.

V gene TRBV7-9 combines with J gene TRBJ2-1; TRBD2 matches 10 bases. The CDR3 has 14 amino acids. The V gene's germline CDR1 is SEHNR and CDR2 FQNEAQ (reference sequence). V lost 5 bases, J lost 4 bases, and 2 bases stayed unmatched. The chain's CDR3 is CASSRTSGYNEQFF. CDR3 in DNA: TGTGCCAGCAGCCGGACTAGCGGTTACAATGAGCAGTTCTTC. The variable domain in full, completed from reference TRBV7-9 and TRBJ2-1, reads DTGVSQNPRHKITKRGQNVTFRCDPISEHNRLYWYRQTLGQGPEFLTYFQNEAQLEKSRLLSDRFSAERPKGSFSTLEIQRTEQGDSAMYLCASSRTSGYNEQFFGPGTRLTVL.

The chain links TRBV9 to TRBJ1-4, with D maybe TRBD1 (5 bases). Germline assignment: CDR1 SGDLS and CDR2 YYNGEE. V shed 4 bases and J shed 4 bases, with 14 bases lying between them. This CDR3 is 15 amino acids long. The CDR3 DNA reads TGTGCCAGCAGCTCAGATGGGGACTTTAATGAAAAACTGTTTTTT. Translating gives CASSSDGDFNEKLFF.

CDR3 in amino acids: CASSSQDRNTEAFF. CDR3 bases: TGTGCCAGCAGCTCCCAGGACAGGAACACTGAAGCTTTCTTT. The chain combines TRBV9 with TRBJ1-1; D possibly corresponds to TRBD1 (6 bases). There are 14 residues in the CDR3. Germline values: CDR1 SGDLS, CDR2 YYNGEE. The V and J ends lost 4 bases and 1 base respectively, with 11 bases between them.

The genes are TRBV11-1 and TRBJ2-4, with TRBD1 identical over 8 bases. The CDR3 sequence is 15 residues long. The trim removed 5 bases at V and 2 bases at J, leaving 5 bases unmatched. Per the germline V gene, CDR1 is SGHAT and CDR2 is FQDESV (reference sequence). The CDR3 sequence is CASSPDRVTKNIQYF. The CDR3, as DNA: TGTGCCAGCAGCCCGGACAGGGTGACCAAAAACATTCAGTACTTC.

V is TRBV6-5 and J is TRBJ1-2, with D possibly being TRBD1 (5 bases). The CDR3 has 13 residues. With 3 bases removed from V and 8 bases from J, the gap between germline ends came to 13 bases. Germline CDR1 reads MNHEY; CDR2 reads SVGAGI. This CDR3 is CASSYRDGRGYTF. The CDR3 DNA follows: TGTGCCAGCAGTTATCGGGACGGGAGGGGCTACACCTTC.

The chain is built from TRBV6-5 and TRBJ2-7; 7 nucleotides line up with TRBD2. Germline V lookup: CDR1 MNHEY, CDR2 SVGAGI. This CDR3 region has 14 residues. J was trimmed by 4 bases and V by 8 bases; bases with no gene match: 11. CDR3 region: CASHSRGDRYEQYF. The CDR3 region has the DNA TGTGCCAGCCACTCTCGGGGGGATCGGTACGAGCAGTACTTC.

This chain uses TRBV7-3 with TRBJ2-2; 7 nucleotides line up with TRBD2. Germline CDR1 reads SGHTA; CDR2 reads FQGTGA. CDR3 length equals 16 residues. The trim removed 1 base at V and 0 bases at J, leaving 2 bases unmatched. The CDR3 nucleotides read TGTGCCAGCAGCTTAATGGGGACTACGAACACCGGGGAGCTGTTTTTT. It codes for CASSLMGTTNTGELFF.

The V and J genes are TRBV5-1 and TRBJ2-7; 10 bases agree with TRBD1. Trimming at V came to 5 bases and at J to 3 bases, leaving 2 bases not matched to a gene. Germline V gives CDR1 SGHRS, CDR2 YFSETQ. The CDR3 covers 13 residues. CDR3 residues: CASSGTGVYEQYF. The CDR3 nucleotides read TGCGCCAGCAGTGGGACAGGGGTCTACGAGCAGTACTTC.

This sequence joins TRBV5-1 and TRBJ2-1; 8 bases match TRBD2. This CDR3 comprises 16 residues. J gave up 2 bases and V 0 bases, and 4 bases lay outside the gene matches. CDR1 and CDR2 from the germline V gene are SGHRS and YFSETQ. The CDR3 here is CASSLGVAGPYNEQFF. The CDR3 DNA reads TGCGCCAGCAGCTTGGGGGTAGCGGGGCCCTACAATGAGCAGTTCTTC.

This clone turned up a few times. The gene calls are TRBV28 and TRBJ2-3; 9 bases map to TRBD1. Germline V gene data show CDR1 as MDHEN and CDR2 as SYDVKM. Trimming at V came to 6 bases and at J to 5 bases, leaving 6 bases not matched to a gene. This CDR3 is built from 14 residues. The CDR3 DNA reads as TGTGCCAGCAGAGCCAGGACAGGGGTAGATACGCAGTATTTT. Protein sequence: CASRARTGVDTQYF.